The 29 T cell receptor beta chains presented below share a single source sample, sequenced in a study of a mutant IDH1 vaccine in newly diagnosed glioma. Antigens of these TCRs are unknown. Time point denoted: week 35, safety follow-up. Topical imiquimod accompanied each vaccine dose, which consisted of 300 ug of mutant IDH1 20-mer peptide. Assay used: immunoSEQ multiplex PCR; TCRdb lists only in-frame clones, some missing. The data contain about 44,000 clones, approximately 80% of them singletons. This sample comprised PBMCs, obtained from a glioma patient whose treatment included an IDH1 peptide vaccine. The source of these receptors is a woman aged 40 to 50 with glioma. Some clones in this sample may be carry-over from other donors' samples.

This clone was counted once. The CDR3 here is CAIRPGRTGELFF. In nucleotides, the CDR3 is TGTGCCATCAGACCAGGGAGGACCGGGGAGCTGTTTTTT. V gene TRBV10-3 combines with J gene TRBJ2-2, with D possibly TRBD2 on 6 matching bases. Looked up from germline, CDR1 is ENHRY and CDR2 is SYGVKD. This CDR3 is 13 amino acids long. Trimming removed 6 bases at V and 5 bases at J, with 10 bases between.

The rearrangement links TRBV4-2 to TRBJ2-6, with D unclear. The germline V gene encodes CDR1 LGHNA and CDR2 YNFKEQ. Deletions cut 5 bases from V and 5 bases from J, with 22 bases between. There are 18 residues in the CDR3. CDR3 bases: TGTGCCAGCAGCTGGAGCAGCAGGTTACAAAGTCGGGCCAACGTCCTGACTTTC. Its protein is CASSWSSRLQSRANVLTF.

The V call is TRBV14, the J call TRBJ1-2; the D is unclear. There are 13 residues in the CDR3. V was clipped by 4 bases and J by 4 bases, with 10 bases between them. CDR1 is SGHDN, CDR2 FVKESK, per germline. The CDR3 bases are TGTGCCAGCAGCCCTCTTAGAAGCTATGGCTACACCTTC. Translating gives CASSPLRSYGYTF.

The chain recombines TRBV19 with TRBJ2-1; 16 positions match TRBD2. The CDR3 contains 20 residues. Trimming removed 6 bases from V and 0 bases from J; junction bases left unmatched: 11. CDR1 LNHDA and CDR2 SQIVND come from the germline V gene (reference sequence). The CDR3 region has the DNA TGTGCCAGTAGGGGGATCGGGACTAGCGGGAGGGCCCTCTCCTACAATGAGCAGTTCTTC. As protein: CASRGIGTSGRALSYNEQFF.

The J gene is TRBJ1-6, the V gene TRBV19; D possibly corresponds to TRBD1 (5 bases). With 4 bases removed from V and 6 bases from J, the gap between germline ends came to 16 bases. Looked up from germline, CDR1 is LNHDA and CDR2 is SQIVND (reference sequence). The CDR3 runs 16 residues. The CDR3 sequence: CASSTKGRGFNSPLHF. For the CDR3, the DNA is TGTGCCAGTAGTACAAAGGGGAGGGGATTTAATTCACCCCTCCACTTT.

The chain uses TRBV4-2 and TRBJ1-6; D might be TRBD1 (6 bases). Per germline, CDR1 LGHNA and CDR2 YNFKEQ. The CDR3 has 13 amino acids. Trimming stripped 5 bases from V and 8 bases from J, with 10 bases between. The CDR3 protein is CASSTEGDSPLHF. CDR3 nucleotides: TGTGCCAGCAGCACCGAGGGGGATTCACCCCTCCACTTT.

V usage is TRBV4-1 and J usage is TRBJ2-1, with 12 bases that match TRBD2. Per germline, CDR1 MGHRA and CDR2 YSYEKL. CDR3 length equals 17 residues. The V segment lost 1 base and the J segment 5 bases; nucleotides outside the gene matches: 6. Here the CDR3 reads CASSQGRLAGVDNEQFF. DNA for the CDR3: TGCGCCAGCAGCCAAGGCCGACTAGCGGGAGTGGACAATGAGCAGTTCTTC.

A word on this clone: The junction shows a germline mismatch at one end, possibly a read error. The genes are TRBV7-7 and TRBJ2-2; 9 bases fit TRBD1. This CDR3 is 16 amino acids long. CDR1 is SSHAT and CDR2 is FNYEAQ in the germline V gene (reference sequence). The CDR3 sequence is CASSRDRGANTGELFF. DNA for the CDR3: TGTGCTAGCAGCCGCGACAGGGGGGCGAACACCGGGGAGCTGTTTTTT. The whole variable domain, remainder taken from reference TRBV7-7 and TRBJ2-2, is GAGVSQSPRYKVTKRGQDVTLRCDPISSHATLYWYQQALGQGPEFLTYFNYEAQPDKSGLPSDRFSAERPEGSISTLTIQRTEQRDSAMYRCASSRDRGANTGELFFGEGSRLTVL.

This clone was seen more than once but under ten times. The V gene is TRBV6-4, the J gene TRBJ2-1, with TRBD2 matching over 9 bases. The junction had 7 bases not matched to a gene; V was cut back by 4 bases and J by 0 bases. The CDR3 is made up of 17 amino acids. The germline gives CDR1 MRHNA, CDR2 SNTAGT. The CDR3 loop reads CASSAGREGSSYNEQFF. The DNA of the CDR3 is TGTGCCAGCAGTGCAGGGCGGGAGGGAAGCTCCTACAATGAGCAGTTCTTC.

J is TRBJ2-1 and V is TRBV29-1; 7 bases are shared with TRBD1. Germline V lookup: CDR1 SQVTM, CDR2 ANQGSEA. V lost 3 bases, J lost 5 bases, and 4 bases stayed unmatched. The CDR3 length is 13 residues. In DNA, the CDR3 is TGCAGCGTTGACCGGGACAGCAACAATGAGCAGTTCTTC. Translated, it gives CSVDRDSNNEQFF.

This clone has a handful of counts. The CDR3 loop reads CASSAWDISEPQHF. The CDR3 DNA is TGTGCCAGCAGCGCTTGGGACATCTCAGAGCCCCAGCATTTT. V is TRBV6-4 and J is TRBJ1-5, with D tentatively TRBD1 (6 bases). The CDR3 covers 14 residues. V was shortened by 6 bases and J by 8 bases, with 17 bases between the two germline ends. CDR1 and CDR2 from the germline V gene are MRHNA and SNTAGT.

The chain carries TRBV5-8 and TRBJ1-5; no clear D. The CDR3 runs to 11 residues. The germline CDR1 and CDR2 sequences are SGHTS and YDEGEE. The V end was cut by 4 bases, the J end by 6 bases, with 5 bases between. CDR3 sequence (DNA): TGTGCCAGCAGCAGGGCTCAGCCCCAGCATTTT. Its translation: CASSRAQPQHF.

The chain combines TRBV7-9 with TRBJ2-6; D not resolved. The germline V gene encodes CDR1 SEHNR and CDR2 FQNEAQ (reference sequence). With 4 bases removed from V and 4 bases from J, the gap between germline ends came to 5 bases. CDR3 size: 13 residues. Written as DNA, the CDR3 is TGTGCCAGCAGCTACGTAGGGGCCAACGTCCTGACTTTC. Translated, it gives CASSYVGANVLTF.

The J gene is TRBJ1-3, the V gene TRBV2; D ambiguous. The CDR3 contains 14 residues. V was shortened by 4 bases and J by 0 bases, with 7 bases between the two germline ends. From germline, CDR1 is SNHLY and CDR2 FYNNEI. The DNA of the CDR3 is TGTGCCAGCAGTGCCTGGAGCTCTGGAAACACCATATATTTT. This gives the protein CASSAWSSGNTIYF. Looking up the rest from reference TRBV2 and TRBJ1-3 gives the full variable domain: EPEVTQTPSHQVTQMGQEVILRCVPISNHLYFYWYRQILGQKVEFLVSFYNNEISEKSEIFDDQFSVERPDGSNFTLKIRSTKLEDSAMYFCASSAWSSGNTIYFGEGSWLTVV.

This clone was seen only a few times. The chain couples TRBV27 to TRBJ2-7, with 8 bases identical to TRBD1. Germline V gives CDR1 MNHEY, CDR2 SMNVEV (reference sequence). The CDR3 extends over 15 amino acids. V shed 5 bases and J 6 bases; nucleotides not matched to a gene: 12. CDR3 sequence (DNA): TGTGCCAGCAGTAAACGACAGGGGTACCTCGGCGAGCAGTACTTC. Translated: CASSKRQGYLGEQYF.

The V call is TRBV12-5, the J call TRBJ2-1; D call uncertain. CDR1 is LGHNT and CDR2 is FRNRAP in the germline V gene. The CDR3 length is 11 residues. Trimming pared 1 base from V and 7 bases from J, leaving 2 bases between. The CDR3 sequence: CASGLGNEQFF. CDR3 coding DNA: TGTGCTAGTGGTTTGGGGAATGAGCAGTTCTTC.

The chain is built from TRBV18 and TRBJ2-3, with D unresolved. This CDR3 has 14 residues. The V gene lost 3 bases and the J gene lost 3 bases, with 10 bases spanning the gap. Per germline, CDR1 KGHSH and CDR2 LQKENI. The CDR3 DNA is TGTGCCAGCTCACCGCGGACGGGTACAGATACGCAGTATTTT. Translating gives CASSPRTGTDTQYF.

In this sample, this clone is medium-sized. CDR3 sequence reads: CATQEKLFF. As DNA, the CDR3 is TGCGCCACACAAGAAAAACTGTTTTTT. The J gene is TRBJ1-4, the V gene TRBV10-1; D call uncertain. Trimming left V 10 bases short and J 8 bases short, with 5 bases between. The germline V gene has CDR1 WNHNN and CDR2 SYGVQD (reference sequence). This CDR3 is 9 amino acids long.

This clone has only a few counts. The chain joins TRBV10-3 to TRBJ1-6; tentatively, D is TRBD1 (5 bases). V was trimmed by 6 bases and J by 5 bases, leaving 11 bases between them. CDR3 length equals 14 residues. Germline-derived CDR1 and CDR2 are ENHRY and SYGVKD. This CDR3 is CAISVRGDNSPLHF. The CDR3, as DNA: TGTGCCATCAGCGTGCGGGGCGATAATTCACCCCTCCACTTT.

The chain links TRBV5-1 to TRBJ2-1; D gene uncertain. The V end lost 2 bases, the J end lost 4 bases, and 16 bases lay between the germline ends. Germline CDR1 reads SGHRS; CDR2 reads YFSETQ. This CDR3 is built from 16 residues. The DNA for the CDR3 is TGCGCCAGCAGCTTAGGATGGTTAACCAGTTACAATGAGCAGTTCTTC. Protein product: CASSLGWLTSYNEQFF.

The chain has TRBV5-4 and TRBJ2-3; D may be TRBD2 (6 bases). Germline V lookup: CDR1 SGHNT, CDR2 YYREEE (reference sequence). The CDR3 spans 16 residues. Trimming removed 2 bases at V and 0 bases at J, with 13 bases between. CDR3 DNA: TGTGCCAGCAGCTTCCTAGCGAGCGCTAGCACAGATACGCAGTATTTT. This gives the protein CASSFLASASTDTQYF.

V and J are TRBV6-4 and TRBJ2-3; TRBD2 might be the D (6 bases). The germline V gene encodes CDR1 MRHNA and CDR2 SNTAGT. This CDR3 has 15 amino acids. Between the trimmed V and J ends, which lost 2 bases and 4 bases, there was a span of 13 bases. The CDR3 loop reads CASSDTGVGADTQYF. The CDR3 DNA reads as TGTGCCAGCAGTGACACGGGGGTGGGTGCAGATACGCAGTATTTT.

J is TRBJ2-7 and V is TRBV6-1, with D perhaps TRBD1 or TRBD2 (6 bases each). This CDR3 spans 14 amino acids. Deletions cut 8 bases from V and 4 bases from J, with 18 bases between. Germline CDR1 MNHNS, CDR2 SASEGT. The CDR3 DNA follows: TGTGCCAGCGGAGGGGGGACACAAAAATACGAGCAGTACTTC. Protein sequence: CASGGGTQKYEQYF.

J is TRBJ2-2 and V is TRBV9; tentatively, D is TRBD2 (6 bases). Between the trimmed V and J ends, which lost 0 bases and 6 bases, there was a span of 12 bases. Germline lookup yields CDR1 SGDLS and CDR2 YYNGEE. This CDR3 is 15 amino acids long. CDR3 DNA sequence: TGTGCCAGCAGCGTAGACCCAGGAGGGGCCGGGGAGCTGTTTTTT. Protein product: CASSVDPGGAGELFF.

The rearrangement joins TRBV6-6 to TRBJ2-7, with 9 bases identical to TRBD1. The CDR3 runs 14 residues. After removal of 10 bases from V and 6 bases from J, the junction contained 13 bases not matched to a gene. The germline gives CDR1 MNHNY, CDR2 SVGAGI (reference sequence). The CDR3 region is CATAPGTGFGEQYF. In DNA, the CDR3 is TGTGCCACCGCCCCCGGGACAGGGTTCGGCGAGCAGTACTTC.

The chain uses TRBV5-1 and TRBJ2-1; unclear D gene. The V gene's germline CDR1 is SGHRS and CDR2 YFSETQ. V shed 3 bases and J shed 8 bases, with 9 bases lying between them. The CDR3 sequence is 12 residues long. CDR3 protein: CASSSYSYEQFF. DNA for the CDR3: TGCGCCAGCAGCTCCTACAGCTATGAGCAGTTCTTC.

The chain has TRBV2 and TRBJ1-1; 7 positions agree with TRBD1. CDR1 is SNHLY and CDR2 is FYNNEI in the germline V gene. The CDR3 loop spans 11 amino acids. V was clipped by 6 bases and J by 5 bases; unmatched bases: 0. CDR3 coding DNA: TGTGCCAGCAGGACAGGGACTGAAGCTTTCTTT. This gives the protein CASRTGTEAFF.

This clone occurred once. This chain links TRBV7-6 with TRBJ2-7, with TRBD2 as a possible D gene (7 bases). The CDR3 consists of 15 residues. V was pared by 0 bases and J by 2 bases, with 11 bases between. CDR1 and CDR2 from the germline V gene are SGHVS and FNYEAQ. In DNA, the CDR3 is TGTGCCAGCAGCTTAGCGGGGGGGCAGGCCTACGAGCAGTACTTC. Protein product: CASSLAGGQAYEQYF.

V is TRBV5-6 and J is TRBJ2-3; the D is unclear. CDR3 size: 14 residues. Per the germline V gene, CDR1 is SGHDT and CDR2 is YYEEEE. Between the trimmed V and J ends, which lost 1 base and 4 bases, there was a span of 10 bases. DNA of the CDR3: TGTGCCAGCAGCTTGCGACTTAGCCCAGATACGCAGTATTTT. Translation: CASSLRLSPDTQYF. The full variable domain, completed using reference TRBV5-6 and TRBJ2-3, is DAGVTQSPTHLIKTRGQQVTLRCSPKSGHDTVSWYQQALGQGPQFIFQYYEEEERQRGNFPDRFSGHQFPNYSSELNVNALLLGDSALYLCASSLRLSPDTQYFGPGTRLTVL.